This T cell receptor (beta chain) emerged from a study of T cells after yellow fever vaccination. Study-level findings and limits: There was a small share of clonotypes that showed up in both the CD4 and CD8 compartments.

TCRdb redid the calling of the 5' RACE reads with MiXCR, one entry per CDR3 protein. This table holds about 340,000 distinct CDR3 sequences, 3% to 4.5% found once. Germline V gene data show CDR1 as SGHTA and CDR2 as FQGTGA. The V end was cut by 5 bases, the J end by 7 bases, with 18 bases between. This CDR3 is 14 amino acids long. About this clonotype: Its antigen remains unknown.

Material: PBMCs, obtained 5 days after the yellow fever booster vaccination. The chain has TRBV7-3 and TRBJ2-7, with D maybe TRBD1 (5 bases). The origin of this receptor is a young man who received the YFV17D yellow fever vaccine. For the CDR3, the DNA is TGTGCCAGCAGCCCCGAGCAGGGTATTGTGGAGCAGTACTTC. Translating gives CASSPEQGIVEQYF. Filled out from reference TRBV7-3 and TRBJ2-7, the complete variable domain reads GAGVSQTPSNKVTEKGKYVELRCDPISGHTALYWYRQSLGQGPEFLIYFQGTGAADDSGLPNDRFFAVRPEGSVSTLKIQRTERGDSAVYLCASSPEQGIVEQYFGPGTRLTVT.